The 18 T cell receptor beta chains presented below share a single source sample, sequenced in a study of radiation and T cells in renal cell carcinoma. Repertoires were generated with immunoSEQ multiplex PCR, while TCRdb's copy carries only in-frame clones and drops some. The top ten hold 3% of the sample, which has some 110,000 clones, approximately 80% seen once. Specified time point: baseline pretreatment blood. Described treatment: 15 Gy SBRT to primary tumor, nephrectomy 4 weeks later. The source material was blood, sampled from a patient whose treatment included radiotherapy and nephrectomy. The receptors derive from a woman aged 55-69 years with renal cell carcinoma.

The chain recombines TRBV5-4 with TRBJ2-5; 9 positions match TRBD1. This CDR3 comprises 15 residues. V gave up 2 bases and J gave up 1 base; unmatched junction bases: 3. In germline, CDR1 is SGHNT, CDR2 YYREEE (reference sequence). CDR3 residues: CASSFSTGGQETQYF. The CDR3 DNA follows: TGTGCCAGCAGCTTCTCGACAGGGGGCCAAGAGACCCAGTACTTC.

V is TRBV7-9 and J is TRBJ2-5; D unresolved. The CDR3 is made up of 13 amino acids. Germline CDR1 SEHNR, CDR2 FQNEAQ (reference sequence). The V end was cut by 5 bases, the J end by 2 bases, with 9 bases between. The CDR3 nucleotides are TGTGCCAGCAGCGTAACTCTACAAGAGACCCAGTACTTC. This codes for CASSVTLQETQYF.

This clone occurred once. The same CDR3 can be traced to other DNA sequences in this sample. This chain uses TRBV10-3 with TRBJ2-5; 12 positions agree with TRBD2. V lost 4 bases, J lost 1 base, and 1 base stayed unmatched. The CDR3 spans 15 residues. Germline CDR1 is ENHRY and CDR2 is SYGVKD. CDR3 coding DNA: TGTGCCATCAGTGTGACTAGCGGGGGCCAAGAGACCCAGTACTTC. Amino acids: CAISVTSGGQETQYF.

The CDR3 DNA reads as TGTGCCAGTAGTATGTCCAGGGTAACAAGGTATGTGAAAACTAATGAAAAACTGTTTTTT. Protein sequence: CASSMSRVTRYVKTNEKLFF. This chain connects TRBV19 to TRBJ1-4; possibly TRBD1 for D (5 bases). This CDR3 spans 20 amino acids. CDR1 and CDR2 from the germline V gene are LNHDA and SQIVND (reference sequence). Trimming stripped 3 bases from V and 1 base from J, with 24 bases between. Variable domain in full (rest from reference TRBV19 and TRBJ1-4): DGGITQSPKYLFRKEGQNVTLSCEQNLNHDAMYWYRQDPGQGLRLIYYSQIVNDFQKGDIAEGYSVSREKKESFPLTVTSAQKNPTAFYLCASSMSRVTRYVKTNEKLFFGSGTQLSVL.

The chain recombines TRBV6-5 with TRBJ2-3, with 11 bases matching TRBD2. Per the germline V gene, CDR1 is MNHEY and CDR2 is SVGAGI. V gave up 6 bases and J gave up 6 bases; unmatched junction bases: 8. This CDR3 is 15 amino acids long. CDR3 DNA sequence: TGTGCCAGCAGCCTTAGCGGGAGGGCCGCGGATACGCAGTATTTT. Protein product: CASSLSGRAADTQYF.

The sample holds one count of this clone. This chain uses TRBV7-2 with TRBJ2-1, with TRBD2 identical over 16 bases. This CDR3 is 16 amino acids long. Germline V gives CDR1 SGHTA, CDR2 FQGNSA. The junction had 13 bases not matched to a gene; V was cut back by 6 bases and J by 14 bases. In DNA, the CDR3 is TGTGCCAGCAGTCCGGAGCCGGGACTAGCGGGAGGGCCGGAGTTCTTC. This codes for CASSPEPGLAGGPEFF.

This clone appeared a few times. J is TRBJ2-3 and V is TRBV29-1, with a tentative D call TRBD2 (6 bases). The CDR3 runs to 14 residues. V was shortened by 7 bases and J by 6 bases, with 20 bases between the two germline ends. Germline V gene data show CDR1 as SQVTM and CDR2 as ANQGSEA. The CDR3 bases are TGCAGCGCCGATCGGGGGACTCTCACGGATACGCAGTATTTT. Protein: CSADRGTLTDTQYF.

This clone was picked up a small number of times. The chain is built from TRBV5-1 and TRBJ2-7; D call uncertain. With 4 bases removed from V and 2 bases from J, the gap between germline ends came to 13 bases. Germline values: CDR1 SGHRS, CDR2 YFSETQ. This CDR3 contains 14 residues. In DNA, the CDR3 is TGCGCCAGCAGCCTACAAGCGACAACCTACGAGCAGTACTTC. Translated: CASSLQATTYEQYF.

This clone was recorded a few times. The chain has TRBV7-9 and TRBJ1-2, with D hard to call. This CDR3 has 14 amino acids. Germline CDR1 SEHNR, CDR2 FQNEAQ (reference sequence). V was trimmed by 0 bases and J by 0 bases, leaving 5 bases between them. CDR3 DNA sequence: TGTGCCAGCAGCTTAGCAGAGGCTAACTATGGCTACACCTTC. This translates into CASSLAEANYGYTF.

The table lists this clone with a count of one. The rearrangement joins TRBV4-1 to TRBJ1-1; 7 bases fit TRBD1. Germline loops: CDR1 MGHRA, CDR2 YSYEKL. V lost 1 base and J lost 5; bases outside the gene matches: 7. The CDR3 loop spans 15 amino acids. CDR3 in DNA: TGCGCCAGCAGCCAAGCAGGGGGTGGAGGGACTGAAGCTTTCTTT. As protein: CASSQAGGGGTEAFF.

The DNA for the CDR3 is TGCGCCAGCAGCCTCTTGGCTCTGAGCTCCTACGAGCAGTACTTC. It translates to CASSLLALSSYEQYF. The J gene is TRBJ2-7, the V gene TRBV4-1, with D uncertain. Trimming pared 4 bases from V and 0 bases from J, leaving 13 bases between. There are 15 residues in the CDR3. CDR1 and CDR2 (germline): MGHRA, YSYEKL.

This rearrangement joins TRBV27 to TRBJ1-1, with 7 positions matching TRBD1. With 3 bases clipped from V and 2 bases from J, the junction kept 6 bases outside the gene matches. Germline values: CDR1 MNHEY, CDR2 SMNVEV (reference sequence). The CDR3 totals 15 residues. CDR3 residues: CASSFLTGINTEAFF. CDR3 nucleotides: TGTGCCAGCAGTTTCTTGACAGGGATAAACACTGAAGCTTTCTTT.

The chain combines TRBV19 with TRBJ1-2, with D maybe TRBD1 (6 bases). The germline CDR1 and CDR2 sequences are LNHDA and SQIVND (reference sequence). Deletions cut 0 bases from V and 5 bases from J, with 13 bases between. The CDR3 contains 15 residues. CDR3 nucleotides: TGTGCCAGTAGTATAGATCCCCACAGGGTATATGGCTACACCTTC. It codes for CASSIDPHRVYGYTF.

V usage is TRBV12-5 and J usage is TRBJ2-3, with TRBD2 matching 7 bases. Germline lookup yields CDR1 LGHNT and CDR2 FRNRAP. Trimming removed 6 bases from V and 5 bases from J; junction bases left unmatched: 14. This CDR3 has 16 amino acids. The CDR3 loop reads CASGREAGGRGDTQYF. The CDR3 bases are TGTGCTAGTGGCCGGGAGGCCGGAGGCCGGGGAGATACGCAGTATTTT.

The chain employs TRBV23-1 and TRBJ1-5, with D hard to call. TRBV23-1 qualifies as an ORF whose function is uncertain. The CDR3 covers 16 residues. Trimming pared 8 bases from V and 3 bases from J, leaving 20 bases between. DNA of the CDR3: TGCGCCAGCTCACCGGGCAAGGGTATTAACAATCAGCCCCAGCATTTT. Its translation: CASSPGKGINNQPQHF.

The CDR3 DNA follows: TGTGCCAGCAGCCCGGGACAGGGGGTGGGCGAGCAGTACTTC. It translates to CASSPGQGVGEQYF. The V and J genes are TRBV7-9 and TRBJ2-7; TRBD1 aligns across 11 bases. The CDR3 has 14 amino acids. V was pared by 5 bases and J by 6 bases, with 6 bases of the junction left unmatched. Germline V gene lookup returns CDR1 SEHNR and CDR2 FQNEAQ (reference sequence).

Only a few counts were recorded for this clone. The V gene is TRBV6-6, the J gene TRBJ2-5; a possible D gene is TRBD1 (6 bases). Trimming pared 0 bases from V and 7 bases from J, leaving 18 bases between. The CDR3 covers 16 residues. CDR1 MNHNY and CDR2 SVGAGI come from the germline V gene (reference sequence). Here the CDR3 reads CASSYSTGLSGGTQYF. CDR3 nucleotide sequence: TGTGCCAGCAGTTACTCGACAGGCCTATCAGGCGGGACCCAGTACTTC.

The CDR3 nucleotides read TGTGCCAGCAACGACCAGTCAGAGACCCAGTACTTC. Its translation: CASNDQSETQYF. This chain connects TRBV2 to TRBJ2-5; no reliable D call. CDR3 length: 12 residues. Germline CDR1 SNHLY, CDR2 FYNNEI. With 7 bases removed from V and 4 bases from J, the gap between germline ends came to 10 bases.